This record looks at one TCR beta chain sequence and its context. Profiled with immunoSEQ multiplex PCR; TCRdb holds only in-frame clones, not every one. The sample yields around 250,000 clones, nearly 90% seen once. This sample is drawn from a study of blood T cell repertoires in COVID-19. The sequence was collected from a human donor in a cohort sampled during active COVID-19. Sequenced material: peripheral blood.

The DNA for the CDR3 is TGTGCCACCAGTGCCCCTGGGACAGCGTATGGCTACACCTTC. It codes for CATSAPGTAYGYTF. The gene calls are TRBV24-1 and TRBJ1-2, with 7 bases matching TRBD1. Losses at the gene ends were 5 bases for V and 5 bases for J; bases not matched to a gene: 7. Looked up from germline, CDR1 is KGHDR and CDR2 is SFDVKD. The CDR3 has 14 residues.